The next 13 T cell receptor beta chains were all read from a single sample in a study of cytomegalovirus exposure and HLA in healthy donors (dated by TCRdb to the late 2010s). Receptor libraries were prepared by the immunoSEQ multiplex PCR assay. For the multiplex PCR, a mixture combining 60 forward primers for TCR Vbeta segments and 13 reverse primers for TCR Jbeta segments was used. TCRdb mirrors the immuneACCESS table, restricted to in-frame sequences. Some clones are absent from its copies; in checked studies, under half trace to an unresolved V gene, and the reason for the others is unknown. The sample records 140,000 or so clones, 60% to 80% of which are singletons. Of the sample, less than 2% is held by the ten largest clones. Sequencing input: PBMCs. The receptors shown here come from a woman aged 25 to 39 in good health and CMV-seronegative.

This clone was found once. The gene calls are TRBV5-1 and TRBJ1-1, with 8 bases that match TRBD1. The ends lost 5 bases at V and 4 bases at J; junction bases unmatched: 10. The germline V gene has CDR1 SGHRS and CDR2 YFSETQ. The CDR3 loop spans 15 amino acids. The CDR3 loop is CASSYDRGRSTEAFF. CDR3 coding DNA: TGCGCCAGCAGTTACGACAGGGGCAGGAGCACTGAAGCTTTCTTT. The entire variable domain, with the rest obtained from reference TRBV5-1 and TRBJ1-1, is as follows: KAGVTQTPRYLIKTRGQQVTLSCSPISGHRSVSWYQQTPGQGLQFLFEYFSETQRNKGNFPGRFSGRQFSNSRSEMNVSTLELGDSALYLCASSYDRGRSTEAFFGQGTRLTVV.

This clone was counted a few times. The chain joins TRBV28 to TRBJ1-1, with TRBD1 matching 8 bases. With V trimmed by 5 bases and J by 1 base, 6 bases remained unmatched. The CDR3 is 15 residues long. CDR1 is MDHEN and CDR2 is SYDVKM in the germline V gene. The CDR3 here is CASSPDRGSNTEAFF. The DNA for the CDR3 is TGTGCCAGCAGTCCCGACAGGGGTTCGAACACTGAAGCTTTCTTT.

The chain couples TRBV6-5 to TRBJ2-7; D gene uncertain. The CDR3 loop spans 11 amino acids. The germline gives CDR1 MNHEY, CDR2 SVGAGI. The V gene lost 2 bases and the J gene lost 5 bases, with 4 bases spanning the gap. Here the CDR3 DNA reads TGTGCCAGCAGTTACCGGGACGAGCAGTACTTC. This sequence encodes CASSYRDEQYF.

This clone has only a few counts. The V and J genes are TRBV6-6 and TRBJ1-2, with 7 bases lining up with TRBD1. The CDR3 loop spans 13 amino acids. Germline values: CDR1 MNHNY, CDR2 SVGAGI (reference sequence). After removal of 5 bases from V and 8 bases from J, the junction contained 8 bases not matched to a gene. The CDR3 spells CASSLRQGGGYTF. In DNA form, the CDR3 reads TGTGCCAGCAGTCTTAGACAGGGAGGAGGCTACACCTTC.

The rearrangement joins TRBV6-1 to TRBJ2-5; D unresolved. V was cut by 0 bases and J by 1 base, with 12 bases left in between. CDR1 and CDR2 from the germline V gene are MNHNS and SASEGT. The CDR3 spans 16 residues. The CDR3 is CASSEALESVQETQYF. The CDR3 DNA is TGTGCCAGCAGTGAAGCCCTAGAGTCAGTCCAAGAGACCCAGTACTTC.

This chain joins TRBV7-2 and TRBJ1-5; TRBD1 is a possible D gene (6 bases). Trimming shortened V by 0 bases and J by 5 bases, and 8 bases separated the two germline ends. Per the germline V gene, CDR1 is SGHTA and CDR2 is FQGNSA. The CDR3 consists of 14 residues. CDR3 bases: TGTGCCAGCAGCTTAGCCAGGGGCGATCAGCCCCAGCATTTT. Translation gives CASSLARGDQPQHF.

The chain carries TRBV23-1 and TRBJ2-3; 8 bases are a match to TRBD1. TRBV23-1 is filed as an ORF, its function uncertain. Unmatched junction bases numbered 6, after V lost 4 bases and J lost 0 bases. The CDR3 runs to 16 residues. CDR3 nucleotides: TGCGCCAGCAGTCTCCCGGACAGGGAGAGCACAGATACGCAGTATTTT. Amino acids: CASSLPDRESTDTQYF.

This chain connects TRBV11-3 to TRBJ1-1; 9 bases line up with TRBD1. The CDR3 has 15 amino acids. V was clipped by 5 bases and J by 1 base; unmatched bases: 5. Germline CDR1 is SGHNT and CDR2 is YENEEA. For the CDR3, the DNA is TGTGCCAGCAGCACATGGACAGGGGAGAACACTGAAGCTTTCTTT. This sequence encodes CASSTWTGENTEAFF.

This chain links TRBV27 with TRBJ2-4; maybe TRBD2 (6 bases). The germline V and J ends were trimmed by 0 bases and 8 bases, with 14 bases remaining between them. The CDR3 length is 15 residues. From germline, CDR1 is MNHEY and CDR2 SMNVEV (reference sequence). The CDR3 region is CASSLSMGEDDIQYF. The CDR3 DNA is TGTGCCAGCAGTTTATCGATGGGGGAGGACGACATTCAGTACTTC.

This sequence joins TRBV7-3 and TRBJ1-5; 9 bases line up with TRBD1. Germline CDR1 and CDR2: SGHTA and FQGTGA. V was clipped by 5 bases and J by 1 base; unmatched bases: 3. This CDR3 has 15 residues. In DNA, the CDR3 is TGTGCCAGCAGCATTACAGGGGGCAGCAATCAGCCCCAGCATTTT. Its protein is CASSITGGSNQPQHF.

This chain connects TRBV7-3 to TRBJ2-1; the D gene is possibly TRBD2 (5 bases). The germline V gene has CDR1 SGHTA and CDR2 FQGTGA. The CDR3 is 13 residues long. Trimming removed 0 bases from V and 10 bases from J, with 10 bases in between. The CDR3 protein is CASSLTTRGEQFF. The CDR3 nucleotides are TGTGCCAGCAGCTTAACAACTAGAGGGGAGCAGTTCTTC.

This rearrangement joins TRBV11-2 to TRBJ1-6; D is possibly TRBD1 (6 bases). Looked up from germline, CDR1 is SGHAT and CDR2 is FQNNGV. V was pared by 6 bases and J by 0 bases, with 9 bases between. This CDR3 has 15 amino acids. CDR3 residues: CASRPGVSYNSPLHF. The CDR3 DNA sequence: TGTGCCAGCAGGCCAGGGGTCTCCTATAATTCACCCCTCCACTTT.

In its sample, this clone was seen a few times. The chain combines TRBV5-1 with TRBJ2-5, with D possibly TRBD2 on 6 matching bases. Trimming took 0 bases from V and 5 from J, leaving 11 bases between them. The CDR3 is 14 amino acids. The V gene's germline CDR1 is SGHRS and CDR2 YFSETQ. The CDR3 sequence: CASSLDGGGETQYF. CDR3 DNA sequence: TGCGCCAGCAGCTTGGACGGGGGAGGTGAGACCCAGTACTTC.